This T cell receptor beta chain was profiled in a study of early T cells in non-severe SARS-CoV-2 infection. Study information: Sequenced bulk RNA came from whole blood that was unsorted, and chains were unpaired.

This clonotype was counted between two and nine times. The antigen remains unidentified. Study-wide results and limits: Anti-spike CD8 responses were favored in VDJdb matching, and private and CD4 specificities were missed.

cDNA molecules, individually, were tagged with unique molecular identifiers. TCRdb passed the 5' RACE reads through MiXCR, listing each CDR3 protein once. The sample yields 45,000 to 55,000 distinct CDR3 sequences, approximately 10% seen once. The CDR3 is made up of 14 amino acids. The germline V gene has CDR1 MDHEN and CDR2 SYDVKM. The ends were cut back, 2 bases at V and 5 bases at J, with 10 bases in the middle. Material: whole blood. The sequence was collected from an adult who was a healthcare worker with PCR-confirmed SARS-CoV-2 infection or an uninfected control (not recorded which). The rearrangement uses TRBV28 and TRBJ2-1; D remains ambiguous. The CDR3 sequence is CASSLRYGHNEQFF. CDR3 sequence (DNA): TGTGCCAGCAGTTTAAGGTACGGACACAATGAGCAGTTCTTC.